This T cell receptor (beta chain) stems from a study of OX40 agonist ivuxolimab in advanced cancers. Background on the study: Every 2 weeks, patients got intravenous ivuxolimab at one of six dose levels (0.01-10 mg/kg). Previous treatment with anti-PD-1, anti-PD-L1 or anti-CTLA-4 therapy was allowed; 35% to 50% had received some.

The protocol was immunoSEQ multiplex PCR, while the TCRdb copy is restricted to in-frame clones and leaves out a portion. The repertoire holds over 25,000 clones, about 88% seen once, with about 22% in the top ten. General study results and limits: Expanded clones were, on average, more numerous in CD8+ T cells than in CD4+.

Note on this clone: Its antigen is not known.

Trimming took 6 bases from V and 1 from J, leaving 15 bases between them. The CDR3 sequence is 15 residues long. Germline values: CDR1 MNHNY, CDR2 SVGAGI (reference sequence). The rearrangement uses TRBV6-6 and TRBJ1-2; the D gene is possibly TRBD1 (6 bases). This receptor was identified in an adult with an advanced solid tumor such as melanoma, head and neck, liver or kidney cancer. The sequenced sample was CD4+ or CD8+ T cells sorted from blood, obtained in a trial of the OX40 agonist ivuxolimab. The CDR3 spells CASRLGAVDNYGYTF. CDR3 nucleotide sequence: TGTGCCAGCAGACTGGGGGCTGTCGATAACTATGGCTACACCTTC.